A selection of T cell receptor beta chains follows, all from one sample in a study of T cells in Graves' hyperthyroidism and ophthalmopathy. TCRdb re-called the multiplex PCR reads through MiXCR, storing one row per CDR3 protein. The table has a few hundred thousand distinct CDR3 sequences, approximately 15% seen once. Input material: blood. These TCRs come from a woman aged 18-35 years with Graves' hyperthyroidism that later progressed to Graves' ophthalmopathy. The conserved cysteine and the conserved F or W are not part of the CDR3 here. Each record gives: V gene, CDR3 protein.

V: TRBV30
CDR3: AWSPGPNQPQH

V: TRBV15
CDR3: ATSRVGGIYQPQH

V: TRBV6-1
CDR3: ASSSTRRNEQF

V: TRBV30
CDR3: ACANRGTDTQY

V: TRBV6-1
CDR3: ASRGGWDTEAF

V: TRBV5-6
CDR3: ASSERDRTFYGYT

V: TRBV4-1
CDR3: ASSTGIGSGYT

V: TRBV5-5
CDR3: ASSLTGAGNYNEQF

V: TRBV6-1
CDR3: ASREGGGGTDTQY

V: TRBV27
CDR3: ASSLRGTGASYNSPLH

V: TRBV11-2
CDR3: ASSKKTGENEKLF

V: TRBV2
CDR3: ASTQLAGAGELF

V: TRBV18
CDR3: ASSPPDRLNEKLF

V: TRBV12-3/TRBV12-4
CDR3: ASSLIQGFYTEAF

V: TRBV28
CDR3: ASSRKWPGREKGEQY

V: TRBV27
CDR3: ASSFGGRREQY

V: TRBV7-2
CDR3: ATAQGANSPLH

V: TRBV5-5
CDR3: ASSKEPTDTQY

V: TRBV7-2
CDR3: ASSTWGLADNEQF

V: TRBV28
CDR3: ASSTSKDTEAF

V: TRBV15
CDR3: ATSRVGTSGSYEQY

V: TRBV7-9
CDR3: ASSFGFRDKLF

V: TRBV30
CDR3: AWSRGTVNTEAF